The entry that follows covers one T cell receptor (beta chain) sequence. The sample originates from a study of blood T cell repertoires in COVID-19. Profiling relied on immunoSEQ multiplex PCR, and the TCRdb table lists in-frame clones only, not all of them. The sample shows roughly 100,000 clones, approximately 80% of them seen only once. The TCR originated in a man aged 70 or older with acute or convalescent COVID-19. The sample consisted of peripheral blood.

CDR3 sequence: CAWSGTGRAGYTF. CDR3 in DNA: TGTGCCTGGAGTGGGACGGGCAGGGCAGGCTACACCTTC. The chain is built from TRBV30 and TRBJ1-2; maybe TRBD1 (5 bases). V was clipped by 1 base and J by 8 bases, with 14 bases between them. The length of the CDR3 is 13 residues. Germline values: CDR1 GTSNPN, CDR2 SVGIG (reference sequence).